This is a list of T cell receptor beta chains from one sample in a study of blood T cell repertoires in COVID-19. The data were produced by immunoSEQ multiplex PCR, yet TCRdb's version contains in-frame clones alone and is incomplete. The data hold 65,000 to 70,000 clones, with more than 90% observed a single time. Sequenced sample: peripheral blood. Every receptor here comes from a human donor with active COVID-19. The donor label of this sample is uncertain. Each CDR3 is given with its conserved first and last residue. Each record gives: J gene, D gene, V gene, clone size, CDR3 DNA, CDR3 protein. D genes are given only for firm matches. Clone sizes are given selectively: once, few, many, or a class where the clone is expanded.

TRBJ1-1,NA,TRBV3-1/TRBV3-2,NA,TGTGCCAGCAGCCAAAGGACAGCCACTGAAGCTTTCTTT,CASSQRTATEAFF
TRBJ1-2,TRBD1,TRBV4-3,NA,TGCGCCAGCAGCCAAGATACAGGGGTGAATGGCTACACCTTC,CASSQDTGVNGYTF
TRBJ2-3,NA,TRBV5-1,NA,TGCGCCAGCAGAAAGCGGGACATAGATACGCAGTATTTT,CASRKRDIDTQYF
TRBJ2-7,NA,TRBV18,NA,TGTGCCAGCTCACCACCTAGGAGTGGAGGGGCGCGTTACGAGCAGTACTTC,CASSPPRSGGARYEQYF
TRBJ2-1,TRBD2,TRBV28,NA,TGTGCCAGCAGCTCCCCCAGCGGGAGCTCCTACAATGAGCAGTTCTTC,CASSSPSGSSYNEQFF
TRBJ1-1,TRBD1,TRBV2,once,TGTGCCAGCAGTGTGACAGGGACTGAAGCTTTCTTT,CASSVTGTEAFF
TRBJ1-2,NA,TRBV12-3/TRBV12-4,NA,TGTGCCAGCCAGAGGTCGGGCTATGGCTACACCTTC,CASQRSGYGYTF
TRBJ1-2,NA,TRBV24-1,NA,TGTGCCACCAGTGACCCAAACAGGGAAAACTATGGCTACACCTTC,CATSDPNRENYGYTF
TRBJ2-2,NA,TRBV25-1,once,TGTGCCAGCAGTAACCCTAGCGACACCGGGGAGCTGTTTTTT,CASSNPSDTGELFF
TRBJ1-3,TRBD1,TRBV29-1,few,TGCAGCGCCGAGACAGGGGGCATTGGAAACACCATATATTTT,CSAETGGIGNTIYF
TRBJ2-3,TRBD2,TRBV10-3,NA,TGTGCCATCAGTGAGACTAGCGGAAGCACAGATACGCAGTATTTT,CAISETSGSTDTQYF